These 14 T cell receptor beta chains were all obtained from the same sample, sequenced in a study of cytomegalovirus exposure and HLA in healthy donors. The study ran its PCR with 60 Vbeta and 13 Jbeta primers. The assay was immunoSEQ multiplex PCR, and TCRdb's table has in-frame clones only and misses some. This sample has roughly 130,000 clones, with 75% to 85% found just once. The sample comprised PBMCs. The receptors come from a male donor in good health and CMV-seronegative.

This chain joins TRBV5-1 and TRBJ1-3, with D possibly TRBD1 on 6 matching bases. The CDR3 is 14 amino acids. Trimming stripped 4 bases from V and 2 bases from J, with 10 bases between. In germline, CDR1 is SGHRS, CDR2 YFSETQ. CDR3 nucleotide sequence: TGCGCCAGCAGCCGGGGACAACCTGGAAACACCATATATTTT. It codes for CASSRGQPGNTIYF.

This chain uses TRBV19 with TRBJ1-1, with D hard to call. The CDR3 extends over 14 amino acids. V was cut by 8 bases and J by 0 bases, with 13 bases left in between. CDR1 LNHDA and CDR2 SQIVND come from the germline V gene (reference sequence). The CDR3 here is CASLKRGMNTEAFF. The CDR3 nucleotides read TGTGCCAGTCTTAAGCGGGGAATGAACACTGAAGCTTTCTTT.

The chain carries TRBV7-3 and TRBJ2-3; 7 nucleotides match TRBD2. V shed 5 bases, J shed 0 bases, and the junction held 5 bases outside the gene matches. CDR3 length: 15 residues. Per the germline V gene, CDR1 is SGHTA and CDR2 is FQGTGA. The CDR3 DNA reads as TGTGCCAGCAGCAAAGCAGCGGGGAGCACAGATACGCAGTATTTT. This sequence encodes CASSKAAGSTDTQYF.

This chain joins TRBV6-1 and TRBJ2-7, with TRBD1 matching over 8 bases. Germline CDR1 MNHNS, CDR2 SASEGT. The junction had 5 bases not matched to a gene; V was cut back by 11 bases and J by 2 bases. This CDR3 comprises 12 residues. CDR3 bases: TGTGCCGTTACGGGACAGGCCTACGAGCAGTACTTC. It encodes CAVTGQAYEQYF.

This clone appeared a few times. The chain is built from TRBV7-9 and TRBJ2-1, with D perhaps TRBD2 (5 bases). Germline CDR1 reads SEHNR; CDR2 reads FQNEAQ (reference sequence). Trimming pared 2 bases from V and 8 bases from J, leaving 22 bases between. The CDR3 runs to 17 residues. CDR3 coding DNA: TGTGCCAGCAGCTTAAAAACGTGGCTAGCCCCCATGGATGAGCAGTTCTTC. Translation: CASSLKTWLAPMDEQFF.

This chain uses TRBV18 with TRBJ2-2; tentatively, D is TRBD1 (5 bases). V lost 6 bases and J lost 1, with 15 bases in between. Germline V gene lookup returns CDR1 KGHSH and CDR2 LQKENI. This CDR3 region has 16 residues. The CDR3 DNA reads TGTGCCAGCTCTAAACAGGAAGGGAAGAACACCGGGGAGCTGTTTTTT. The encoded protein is CASSKQEGKNTGELFF. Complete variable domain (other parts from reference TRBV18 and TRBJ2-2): NAGVMQNPRHLVRRRGQEARLRCSPMKGHSHVYWYRQLPEEGLKFMVYLQKENIIDESGMPKERFSAEFPKEGPSILRIQQVVRGDSAAYFCASSKQEGKNTGELFFGEGSRLTVL.

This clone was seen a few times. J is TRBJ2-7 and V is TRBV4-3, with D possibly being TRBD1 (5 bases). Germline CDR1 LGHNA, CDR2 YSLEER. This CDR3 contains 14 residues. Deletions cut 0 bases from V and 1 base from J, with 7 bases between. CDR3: CASSQDDRSYEQYF. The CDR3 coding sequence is TGCGCCAGCAGCCAAGATGACAGATCCTACGAGCAGTACTTC.

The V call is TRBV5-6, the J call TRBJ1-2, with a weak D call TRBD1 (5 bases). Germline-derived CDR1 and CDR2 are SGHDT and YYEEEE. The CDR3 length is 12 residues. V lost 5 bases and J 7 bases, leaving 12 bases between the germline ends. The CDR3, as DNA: TGTGCCAGCAGGCGGGGGTTAACTGGCTACACCTTC. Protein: CASRRGLTGYTF.

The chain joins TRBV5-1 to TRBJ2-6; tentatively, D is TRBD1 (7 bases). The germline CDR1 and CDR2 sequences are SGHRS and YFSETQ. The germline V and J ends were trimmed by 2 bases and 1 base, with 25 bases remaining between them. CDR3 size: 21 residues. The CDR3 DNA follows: TGCGCCAGCAGCTTTTTTCGCTTGGCGGGACAGCAGCCTTCTGGGGCCAACGTCCTGACTTTC. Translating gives CASSFFRLAGQQPSGANVLTF.

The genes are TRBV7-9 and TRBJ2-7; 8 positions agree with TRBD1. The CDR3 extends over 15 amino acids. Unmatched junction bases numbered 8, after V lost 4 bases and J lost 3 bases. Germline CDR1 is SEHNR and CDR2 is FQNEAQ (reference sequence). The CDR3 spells CASSSTQTGVYEQYF. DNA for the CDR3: TGTGCCAGCAGCTCAACACAGACAGGGGTCTACGAGCAGTACTTC.

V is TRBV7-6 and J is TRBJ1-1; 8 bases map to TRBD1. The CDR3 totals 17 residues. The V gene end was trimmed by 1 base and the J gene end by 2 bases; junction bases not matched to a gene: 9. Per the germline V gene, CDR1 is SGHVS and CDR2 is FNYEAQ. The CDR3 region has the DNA TGTGCCAGCAGCTTAGGATTTTTTCAGGGGGCTAACACTGAAGCTTTCTTT. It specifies CASSLGFFQGANTEAFF.

DNA of the CDR3: TGCGCCAGCAGCTTGGCGGGACAGACCTACGAGCAGTACTTC. It yields the protein CASSLAGQTYEQYF. The chain employs TRBV5-1 and TRBJ2-7; 7 nucleotides align to TRBD1. The junction had 2 bases not matched to a gene; V was cut back by 0 bases and J by 2 bases. Germline V CDR1 and CDR2: SGHRS, YFSETQ. The CDR3 has 14 residues.

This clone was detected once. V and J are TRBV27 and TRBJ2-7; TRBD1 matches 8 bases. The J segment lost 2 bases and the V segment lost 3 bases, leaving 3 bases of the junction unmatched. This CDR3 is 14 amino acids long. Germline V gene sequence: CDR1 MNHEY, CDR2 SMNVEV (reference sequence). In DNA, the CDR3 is TGTGCCAGCAGTTTCTCGGGACAGGCCTACGAGCAGTACTTC. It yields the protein CASSFSGQAYEQYF.

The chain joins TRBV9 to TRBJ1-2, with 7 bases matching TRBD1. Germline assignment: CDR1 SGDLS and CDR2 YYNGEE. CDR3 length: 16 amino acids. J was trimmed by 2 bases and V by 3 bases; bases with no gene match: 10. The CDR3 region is CASSAQGGQTNYGYTF. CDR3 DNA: TGTGCCAGCAGCGCCCAAGGGGGACAGACGAACTATGGCTACACCTTC.